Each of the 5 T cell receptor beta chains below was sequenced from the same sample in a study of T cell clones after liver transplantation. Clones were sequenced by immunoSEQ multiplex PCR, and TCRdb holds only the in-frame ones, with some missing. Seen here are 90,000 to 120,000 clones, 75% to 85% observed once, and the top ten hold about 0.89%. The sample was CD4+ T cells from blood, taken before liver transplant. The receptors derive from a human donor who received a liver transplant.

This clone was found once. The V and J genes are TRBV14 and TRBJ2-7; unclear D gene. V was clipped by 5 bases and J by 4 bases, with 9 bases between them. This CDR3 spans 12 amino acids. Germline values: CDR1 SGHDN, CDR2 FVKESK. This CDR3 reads CASSTSGYEQYF. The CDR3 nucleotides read TGTGCCAGCAGCACTTCTGGTTACGAGCAGTACTTC.

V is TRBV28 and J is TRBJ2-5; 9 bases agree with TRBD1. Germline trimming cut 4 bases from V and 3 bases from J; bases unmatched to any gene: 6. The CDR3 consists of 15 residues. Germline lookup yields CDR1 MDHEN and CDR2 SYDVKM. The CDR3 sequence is CASSSTGGGKETQYF. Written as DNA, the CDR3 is TGTGCCAGCAGTTCGACAGGGGGTGGGAAAGAGACCCAGTACTTC.

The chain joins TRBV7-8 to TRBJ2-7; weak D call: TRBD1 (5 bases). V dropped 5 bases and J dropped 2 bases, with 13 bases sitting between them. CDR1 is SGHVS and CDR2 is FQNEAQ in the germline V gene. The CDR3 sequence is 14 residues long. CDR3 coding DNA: TGTGCCAGCAGCCGCGGACACATTGCCTACGAGCAGTACTTC. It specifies CASSRGHIAYEQYF.

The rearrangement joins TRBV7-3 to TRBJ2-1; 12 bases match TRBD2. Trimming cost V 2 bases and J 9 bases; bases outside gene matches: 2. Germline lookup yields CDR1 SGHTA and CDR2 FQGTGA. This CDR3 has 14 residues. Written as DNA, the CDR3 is TGTGCCAGCAGCTTAGGACTAGCGGGATTTGAGCAGTTCTTC. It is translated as CASSLGLAGFEQFF.

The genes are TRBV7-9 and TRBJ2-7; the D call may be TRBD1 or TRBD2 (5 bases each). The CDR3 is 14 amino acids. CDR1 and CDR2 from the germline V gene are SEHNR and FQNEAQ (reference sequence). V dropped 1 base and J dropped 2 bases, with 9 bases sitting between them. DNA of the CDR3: TGTGCCAGCAGCTTAGGGCAGGGAGCCTACGAGCAGTACTTC. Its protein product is CASSLGQGAYEQYF.